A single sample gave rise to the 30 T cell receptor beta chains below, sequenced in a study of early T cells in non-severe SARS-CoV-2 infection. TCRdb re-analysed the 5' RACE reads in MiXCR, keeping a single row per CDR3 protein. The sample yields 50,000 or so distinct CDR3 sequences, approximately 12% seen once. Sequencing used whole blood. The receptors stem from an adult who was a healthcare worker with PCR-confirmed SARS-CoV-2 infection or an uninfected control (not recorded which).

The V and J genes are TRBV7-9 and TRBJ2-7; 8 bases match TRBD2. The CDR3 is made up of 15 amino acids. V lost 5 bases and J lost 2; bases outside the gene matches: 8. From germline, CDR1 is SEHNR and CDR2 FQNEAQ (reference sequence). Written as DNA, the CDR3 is TGTGCCAGCAGCCCCCGGGAGGGGCCCACCTACGAGCAGTACTTC. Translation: CASSPREGPTYEQYF.

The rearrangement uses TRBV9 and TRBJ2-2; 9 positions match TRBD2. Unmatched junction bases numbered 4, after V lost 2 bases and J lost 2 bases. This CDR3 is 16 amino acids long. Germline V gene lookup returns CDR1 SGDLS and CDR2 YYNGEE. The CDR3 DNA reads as TGTGCCAGCAGCGTGACTAGCGGTCGAAACACCGGGGAGCTGTTTTTT. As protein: CASSVTSGRNTGELFF.

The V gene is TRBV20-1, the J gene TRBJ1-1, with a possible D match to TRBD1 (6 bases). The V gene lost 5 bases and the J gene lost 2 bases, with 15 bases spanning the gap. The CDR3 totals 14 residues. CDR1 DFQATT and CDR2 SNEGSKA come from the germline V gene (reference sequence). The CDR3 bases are TGCAGTGCTTCGAGGACAGTCCTTAACACTGAAGCTTTCTTT. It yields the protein CSASRTVLNTEAFF.

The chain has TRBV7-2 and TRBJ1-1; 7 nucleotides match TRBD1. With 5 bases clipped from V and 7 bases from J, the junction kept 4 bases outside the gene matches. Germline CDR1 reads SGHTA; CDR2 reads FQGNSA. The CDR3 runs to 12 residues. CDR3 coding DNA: TGTGCCAGCAGCGTGGGACAGCTTGAAGCTTTCTTT. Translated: CASSVGQLEAFF.

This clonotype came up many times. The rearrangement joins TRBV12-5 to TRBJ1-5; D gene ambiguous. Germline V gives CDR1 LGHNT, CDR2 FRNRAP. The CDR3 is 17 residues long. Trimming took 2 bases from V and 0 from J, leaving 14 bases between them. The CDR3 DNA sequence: TGTGCTAGTGGTTTGATGACGGCAAGATATAGCAATCAGCCCCAGCATTTT. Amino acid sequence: CASGLMTARYSNQPQHF.

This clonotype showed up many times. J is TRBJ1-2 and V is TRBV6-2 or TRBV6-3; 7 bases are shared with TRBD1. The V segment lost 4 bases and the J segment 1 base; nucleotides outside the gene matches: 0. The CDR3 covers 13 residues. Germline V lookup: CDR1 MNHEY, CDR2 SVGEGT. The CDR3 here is CASSWDSNYGYTF. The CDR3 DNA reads TGTGCCAGCAGTTGGGACAGTAACTATGGCTACACCTTC.

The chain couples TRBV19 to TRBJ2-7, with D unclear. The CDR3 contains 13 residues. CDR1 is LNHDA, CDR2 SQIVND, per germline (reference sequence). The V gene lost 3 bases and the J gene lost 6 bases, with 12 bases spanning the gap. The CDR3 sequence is CASSILGPGEQYF. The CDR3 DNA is TGTGCCAGTAGTATCCTCGGACCGGGCGAGCAGTACTTC.

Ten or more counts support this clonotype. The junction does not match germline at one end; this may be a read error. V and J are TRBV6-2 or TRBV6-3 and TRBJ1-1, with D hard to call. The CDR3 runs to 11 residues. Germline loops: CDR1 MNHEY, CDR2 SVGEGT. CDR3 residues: CGSGTLTEAFF. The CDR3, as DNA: TGTGGCAGCGGAACCCTCACTGAAGCTTTCTTT.

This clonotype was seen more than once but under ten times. The CDR3 sequence: CASSLEGYPYEQYF. The CDR3 coding sequence is TGTGCCAGCAGTTTAGAGGGGTACCCCTACGAGCAGTACTTC. This sequence joins TRBV12-3 or TRBV12-4 and TRBJ2-7; a possible D gene is TRBD1 (5 bases). Between the trimmed V and J ends, which lost 1 base and 2 bases, there was a span of 9 bases. The CDR3 is 14 residues long.

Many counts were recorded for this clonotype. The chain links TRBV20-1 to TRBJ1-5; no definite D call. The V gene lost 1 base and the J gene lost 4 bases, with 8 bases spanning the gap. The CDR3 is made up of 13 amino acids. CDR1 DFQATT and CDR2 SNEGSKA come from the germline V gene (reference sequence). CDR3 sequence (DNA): TGCAGTGCTAGAGTGGCAGTAAATCAGCCCCAGCATTTT. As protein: CSARVAVNQPQHF.

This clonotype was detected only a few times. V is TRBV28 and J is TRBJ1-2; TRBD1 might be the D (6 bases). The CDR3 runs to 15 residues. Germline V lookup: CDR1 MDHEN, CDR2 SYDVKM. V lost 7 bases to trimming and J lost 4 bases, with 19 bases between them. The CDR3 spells CASTPTGIRSYGYTF. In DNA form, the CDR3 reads TGTGCCAGCACCCCTACAGGGATACGAAGCTATGGCTACACCTTC.

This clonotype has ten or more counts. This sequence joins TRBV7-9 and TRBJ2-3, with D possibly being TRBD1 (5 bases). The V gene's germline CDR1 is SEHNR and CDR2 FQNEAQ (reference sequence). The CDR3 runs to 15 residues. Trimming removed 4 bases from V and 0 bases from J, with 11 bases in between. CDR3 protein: CASSSKTASTDTQYF. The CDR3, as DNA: TGTGCCAGCAGCTCGAAGACAGCCAGCACAGATACGCAGTATTTT.

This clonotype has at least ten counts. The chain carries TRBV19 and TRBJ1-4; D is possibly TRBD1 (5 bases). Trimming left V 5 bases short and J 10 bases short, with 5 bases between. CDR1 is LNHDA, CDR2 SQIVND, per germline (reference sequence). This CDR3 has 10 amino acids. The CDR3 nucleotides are TGTGCCAGTAGTGACAGAAAACTGTTTTTT. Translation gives CASSDRKLFF.

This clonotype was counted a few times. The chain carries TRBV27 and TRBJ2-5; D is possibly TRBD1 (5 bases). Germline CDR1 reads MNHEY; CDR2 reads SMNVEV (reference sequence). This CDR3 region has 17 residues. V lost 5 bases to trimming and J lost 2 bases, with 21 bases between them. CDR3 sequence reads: CASSPSLIVGVQETQYF. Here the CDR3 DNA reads TGTGCCAGCAGTCCGTCCCTAATCGTAGGGGTACAAGAGACCCAGTACTTC.

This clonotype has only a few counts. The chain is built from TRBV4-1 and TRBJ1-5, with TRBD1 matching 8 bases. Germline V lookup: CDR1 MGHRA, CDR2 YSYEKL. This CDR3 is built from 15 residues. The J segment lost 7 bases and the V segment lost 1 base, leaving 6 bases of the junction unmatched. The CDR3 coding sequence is TGCGCCAGCAGCCAAGGACAGGGGTCGCACCAGCCCCAGCATTTT. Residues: CASSQGQGSHQPQHF.

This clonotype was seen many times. Here the CDR3 DNA reads TGTGCCAGCAGTGACGGAATAGCGGGAGTAGATCACGAGCAGTACTTC. As protein: CASSDGIAGVDHEQYF. The chain is built from TRBV25-1 and TRBJ2-7; 9 nucleotides match TRBD2. V shed 3 bases and J 5 bases; nucleotides not matched to a gene: 11. The CDR3 totals 16 residues. Per germline, CDR1 MGHDK and CDR2 SYGVNS.

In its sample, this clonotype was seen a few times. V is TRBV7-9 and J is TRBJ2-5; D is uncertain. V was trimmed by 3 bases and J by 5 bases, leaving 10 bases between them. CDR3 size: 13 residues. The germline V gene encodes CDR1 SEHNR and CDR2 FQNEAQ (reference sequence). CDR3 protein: CASSLLGSETQYF. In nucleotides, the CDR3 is TGTGCCAGCAGCTTGTTAGGCTCGGAGACCCAGTACTTC.

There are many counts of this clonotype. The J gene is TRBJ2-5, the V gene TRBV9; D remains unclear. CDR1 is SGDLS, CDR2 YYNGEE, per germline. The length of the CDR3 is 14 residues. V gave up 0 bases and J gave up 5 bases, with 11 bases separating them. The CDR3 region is CASSVGASEETQYF. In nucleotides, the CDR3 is TGTGCCAGCAGCGTAGGGGCTTCGGAGGAGACCCAGTACTTC.

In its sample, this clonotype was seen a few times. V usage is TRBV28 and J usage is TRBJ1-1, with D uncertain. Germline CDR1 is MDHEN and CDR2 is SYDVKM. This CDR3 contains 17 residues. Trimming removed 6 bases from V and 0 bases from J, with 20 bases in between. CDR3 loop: CASSSSSATVLNTEAFF. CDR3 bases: TGTGCCAGCAGCTCTAGCAGCGCAACTGTATTGAACACTGAAGCTTTCTTT.

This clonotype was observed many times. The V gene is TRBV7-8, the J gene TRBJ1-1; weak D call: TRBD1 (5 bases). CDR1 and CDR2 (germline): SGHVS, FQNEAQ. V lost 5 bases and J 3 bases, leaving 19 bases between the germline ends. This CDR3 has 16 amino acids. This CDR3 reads CASSIKGRSRDTEAFF. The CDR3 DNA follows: TGTGCCAGCAGCATAAAGGGGAGGAGCAGAGACACTGAAGCTTTCTTT.

The CDR3: CASSLYVPYNSPLHF. CDR3 nucleotides: TGTGCCAGCAGTTTATATGTCCCTTATAATTCACCCCTCCACTTT. This sequence joins TRBV28 and TRBJ1-6; D is unclear. This CDR3 is 15 amino acids long. In germline, CDR1 is MDHEN, CDR2 SYDVKM. V lost 1 base and J lost 4, with 8 bases in between.

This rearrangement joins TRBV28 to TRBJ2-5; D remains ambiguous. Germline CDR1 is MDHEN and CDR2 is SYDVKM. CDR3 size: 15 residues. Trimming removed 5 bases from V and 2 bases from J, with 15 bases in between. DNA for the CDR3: TGTGCCAGCAGTCCCTCCTCGGACGCTCAAGAGACCCAGTACTTC. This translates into CASSPSSDAQETQYF.

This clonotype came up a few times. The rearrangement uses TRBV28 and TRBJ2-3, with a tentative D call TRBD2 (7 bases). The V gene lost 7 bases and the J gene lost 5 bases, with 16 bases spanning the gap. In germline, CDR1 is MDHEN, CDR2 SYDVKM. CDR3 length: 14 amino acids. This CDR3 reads CASNGGGPVDTQYF. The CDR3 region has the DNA TGTGCCAGCAATGGGGGGGGGCCGGTAGATACGCAGTATTTT.

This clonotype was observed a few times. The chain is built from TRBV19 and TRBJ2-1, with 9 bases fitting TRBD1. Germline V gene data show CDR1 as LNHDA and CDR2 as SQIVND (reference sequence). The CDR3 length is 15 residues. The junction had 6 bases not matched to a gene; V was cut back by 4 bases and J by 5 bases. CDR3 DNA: TGTGCCAGTAGTAACAGGGGGCTACCCCACAATGAGCAGTTCTTC. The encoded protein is CASSNRGLPHNEQFF.

The CDR3 region has the DNA TGTGCCAGCCTAGGCCTTAGGCAGGGGGCGTCCGGGGCCAACGTCCTGACTTTC. It yields the protein CASLGLRQGASGANVLTF. The rearrangement uses TRBV28 and TRBJ2-6; 8 bases agree with TRBD1. CDR3 length: 18 residues. Germline loops: CDR1 MDHEN, CDR2 SYDVKM. V dropped 8 bases and J dropped 4; count of bases not matched to a gene: 16.

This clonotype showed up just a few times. In nucleotides, the CDR3 is TGTGCCAGCAGCTTTCCTGGGGATCAAGAGACCCAGTACTTC. Translated, it gives CASSFPGDQETQYF. V gene TRBV7-8 combines with J gene TRBJ2-5; no reliable D call. CDR3 length: 14 residues. Trimming removed 3 bases at V and 2 bases at J, with 10 bases between. Per germline, CDR1 SGHVS and CDR2 FQNEAQ.

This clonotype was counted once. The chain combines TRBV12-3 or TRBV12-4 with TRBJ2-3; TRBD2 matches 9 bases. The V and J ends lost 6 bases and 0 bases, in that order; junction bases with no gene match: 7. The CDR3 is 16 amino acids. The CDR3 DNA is TGTGCCAGCAGCGATAGCGGGAGACCTAGCACAGATACGCAGTATTTT. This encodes CASSDSGRPSTDTQYF.

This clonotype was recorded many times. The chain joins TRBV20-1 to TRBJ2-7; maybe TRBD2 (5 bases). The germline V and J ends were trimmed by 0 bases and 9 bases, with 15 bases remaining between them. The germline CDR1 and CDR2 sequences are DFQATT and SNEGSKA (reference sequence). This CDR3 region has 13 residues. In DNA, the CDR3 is TGCAGTGCTAGAGATCAGCGGTGGGCCAGGCAGTACTTC. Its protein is CSARDQRWARQYF.

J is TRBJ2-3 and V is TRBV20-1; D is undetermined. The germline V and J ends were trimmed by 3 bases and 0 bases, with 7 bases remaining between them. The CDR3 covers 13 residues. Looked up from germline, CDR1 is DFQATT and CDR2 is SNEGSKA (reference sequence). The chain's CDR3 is CSASSGSTDTQYF. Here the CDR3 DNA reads TGCAGTGCTAGTTCCGGTAGCACAGATACGCAGTATTTT.

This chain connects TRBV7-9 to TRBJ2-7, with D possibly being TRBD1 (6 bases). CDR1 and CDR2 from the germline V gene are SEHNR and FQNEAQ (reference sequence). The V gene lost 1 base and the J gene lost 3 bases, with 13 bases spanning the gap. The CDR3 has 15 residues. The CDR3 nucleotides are TGTGCCAGCAGCTTAGTCCGCAGGGGTTTCTACGAGCAGTACTTC. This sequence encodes CASSLVRRGFYEQYF.